A single count supports the clone carrying this TCR beta chain. Its target is unknown. The source of the sample is a study of glioma-infiltrating T cells after dendritic cell vaccination. Whole-study results and caveats: Higher pretreatment TIL content predicted longer progression-free time and survival.

Input was approximately 2.1 ug genomic DNA, or all available if less. Amplification used 60 V beta primers and 13 J beta primers. Measured with immunoSEQ multiplex PCR; TCRdb has only the in-frame clones, and not every one. The sample lists just under 85,000 clones; about 90% were seen once. The CDR3 consists of 15 residues. Trimming took off 2 bases at V and 9 bases at J, with 17 bases between the two ends. Germline lookup yields CDR1 MNHEY and CDR2 SVGAGI. V usage is TRBV6-5 and J usage is TRBJ2-1; D may be TRBD2 (6 bases). Sequences were derived from blood, sampled before dendritic cell vaccination. The sequence was obtained from a human donor with glioblastoma. CDR3 in amino acids: CASSYNSGWGGEQFF. In nucleotides, the CDR3 is TGTGCCAGCAGTTACAATTCAGGTTGGGGAGGTGAGCAGTTCTTC.